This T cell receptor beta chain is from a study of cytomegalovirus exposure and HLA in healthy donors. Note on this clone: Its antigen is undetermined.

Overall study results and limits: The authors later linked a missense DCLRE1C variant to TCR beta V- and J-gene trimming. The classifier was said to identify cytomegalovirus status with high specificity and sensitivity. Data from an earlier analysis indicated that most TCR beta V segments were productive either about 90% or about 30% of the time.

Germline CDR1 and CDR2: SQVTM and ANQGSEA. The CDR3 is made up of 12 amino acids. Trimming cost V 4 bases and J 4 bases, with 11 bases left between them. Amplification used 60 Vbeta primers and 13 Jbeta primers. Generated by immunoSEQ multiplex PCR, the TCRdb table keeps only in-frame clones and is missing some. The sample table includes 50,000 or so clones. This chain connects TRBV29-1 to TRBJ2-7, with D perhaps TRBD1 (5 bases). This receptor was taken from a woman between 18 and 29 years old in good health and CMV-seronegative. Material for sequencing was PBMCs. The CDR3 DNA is TGCAGCGTTGCAACAGGACCATACGAGCAGTACTTC. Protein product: CSVATGPYEQYF.